This TCR beta chain was captured by sequencing in a study of T cell repertoires in aging, cancer and after chemotherapy. This clonotype was observed a few times. Rearranged V-D-J TRB sequences were amplified with a mixed TRB-A/B primer pool. TCRdb passed the multiplex PCR reads through MiXCR, listing each CDR3 protein once. This sample has approximately 420 distinct CDR3 sequences, with roughly 36% found just once. The template was genomic DNA from peripheral blood, not RNA. V gave up 0 bases and J gave up 6 bases, with 11 bases separating them. The CDR3 consists of 14 residues. The germline gives CDR1 SGDLS, CDR2 YYNGEE.

The TCR originated in a human donor with a blood cancer. The sequenced sample was blood. The chain couples TRBV9 to TRBJ2-3; D unresolved. The CDR3 region is CASSVAGLGDTQYF. The CDR3 bases are TGTGCCAGCAGCGTAGCGGGTTTGGGGGATACGCAGTATTTT.